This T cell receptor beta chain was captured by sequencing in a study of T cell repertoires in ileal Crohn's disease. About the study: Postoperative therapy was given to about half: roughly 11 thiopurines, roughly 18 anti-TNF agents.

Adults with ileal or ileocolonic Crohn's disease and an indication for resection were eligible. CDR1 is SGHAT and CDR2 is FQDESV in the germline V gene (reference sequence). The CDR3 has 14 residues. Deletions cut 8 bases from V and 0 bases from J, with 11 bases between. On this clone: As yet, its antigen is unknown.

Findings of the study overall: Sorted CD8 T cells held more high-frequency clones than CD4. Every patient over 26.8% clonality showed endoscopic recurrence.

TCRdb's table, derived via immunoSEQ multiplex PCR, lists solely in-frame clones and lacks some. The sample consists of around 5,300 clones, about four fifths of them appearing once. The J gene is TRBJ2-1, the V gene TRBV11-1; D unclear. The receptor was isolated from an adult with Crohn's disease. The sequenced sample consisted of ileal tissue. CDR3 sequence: CASLKAHSYNEQFF. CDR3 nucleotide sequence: TGTGCCAGCCTAAAAGCGCACTCCTACAATGAGCAGTTCTTC. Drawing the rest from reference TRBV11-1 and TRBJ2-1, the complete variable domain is EAEVAQSPRYKITEKSQAVAFWCDPISGHATLYWYRQILGQGPELLVQFQDESVVDDSQLPKDRFSAERLKGVDSTLKIQPAELGDSAMYLCASLKAHSYNEQFFGPGTRLTVL.